One and the same sample provided the 27 T cell receptor beta chains below, sequenced in a study of monozygotic twins with inflammatory bowel disease. TCRdb re-called the 5' RACE reads and catalogs CDR3 proteins one per entry, DNA excluded. Recorded for this sample: 400,000 to 500,000 distinct CDR3 sequences. Sample: blood. The source of these receptors is a human donor with ulcerative colitis or Crohn's disease, or a healthy co-twin of an affected twin (not recorded which).

This sequence joins TRBV29-1 and TRBJ1-1. Germline CDR1 reads SQVTM; CDR2 reads ANQGSEA. The CDR3 has 13 residues. CDR3 sequence reads: CSVVEPMNTEAFF.

V gene TRBV11-1 combines with J gene TRBJ2-2. Germline CDR1 and CDR2: SGHAT and FQDESV (reference sequence). This CDR3 has 18 amino acids. This CDR3 reads CASSLFRGLEANTGELFF.

The chain combines TRBV15 with TRBJ2-2. The CDR3 has 16 residues. Germline CDR1 reads LNHNV; CDR2 reads YYDKDF (reference sequence). The CDR3: CATSKSGRANTGELFF.

The rearrangement links TRBV20-1 to TRBJ1-2. This CDR3 has 12 amino acids. CDR1 and CDR2 from the germline V gene are DFQATT and SNEGSKA (reference sequence). The CDR3 is CSARGGFQGYTF.

The genes are TRBV7-9 and TRBJ2-1; the TCRdb call, TRBD1, lacks DNA for checking. Per the germline V gene, CDR1 is SEHNR and CDR2 is FQNEAQ (reference sequence). This CDR3 region has 16 residues. The CDR3 loop is CASSFRGGQPYNEQFF. The full variable domain, in which reference TRBV7-9 and TRBJ2-1 provide the parts outside the CDR3, is DTGVSQNPRHKITKRGQNVTFRCDPISEHNRLYWYRQTLGQGPEFLTYFQNEAQLEKSRLLSDRFSAERPKGSFSTLEIQRTEQGDSAMYLCASSFRGGQPYNEQFFGPGTRLTVL.

The rearrangement links TRBV2 to TRBJ2-1; TCRdb returns TRBD1, unconfirmable since there is no DNA. The CDR3 spans 15 residues. Germline V gene sequence: CDR1 SNHLY, CDR2 FYNNEI. The CDR3 spells CAMLLGQGALNEQFF.

The chain is built from TRBV3-1 and TRBJ2-5; without DNA, the TCRdb call of TRBD1 cannot be checked. The CDR3 runs to 14 residues. From germline, CDR1 is LGHDT and CDR2 YNNKEL (reference sequence). The CDR3 loop is CASNRRGGRETQYF.

This chain joins TRBV29-1 and TRBJ2-1. Germline lookup yields CDR1 SQVTM and CDR2 ANQGSEA. The CDR3 sequence is 14 residues long. The CDR3 is CSAYTTSSYNEQFF.

V is TRBV5-1 and J is TRBJ1-1; TCRdb's D gene call, TRBD1, goes unchecked for lack of DNA. Germline V CDR1 and CDR2: SGHRS, YFSETQ. The length of the CDR3 is 14 residues. CDR3 loop: CASSYDRVNTEAFF.

The chain joins TRBV28 to TRBJ2-2; TCRdb's assignment of TRBD1 cannot be checked, as there is no DNA. CDR1 is MDHEN and CDR2 is SYDVKM in the germline V gene. CDR3 length: 15 amino acids. The CDR3 region is CASSLRGLGTGELFF.

The CDR3 sequence: CASSQDGWTTVTQETQYF. V gene TRBV14 combines with J gene TRBJ2-5. Germline loops: CDR1 SGHDN, CDR2 FVKESK. This CDR3 comprises 18 residues. Looking up the rest from reference TRBV14 and TRBJ2-5 gives the full variable domain: EAGVTQFPSHSVIEKGQTVTLRCDPISGHDNLYWYRRVMGKEIKFLLHFVKESKQDESGMPNNRFLAERTGGTYSTLKVQPAELEDSGVYFCASSQDGWTTVTQETQYFGPGTRLLVL.

This rearrangement joins TRBV12-3 or TRBV12-4 to TRBJ1-1; TCRdb calls TRBD1, which cannot be checked without DNA. The CDR3 covers 15 residues. CDR3 sequence reads: CASSSQGGMNTEAFF.

The V gene is TRBV6-5, the J gene TRBJ1-1; TCRdb's D gene call, TRBD1, goes unchecked for lack of DNA. Per the germline V gene, CDR1 is MNHEY and CDR2 is SVGAGI. The CDR3 contains 17 residues. This chain's CDR3 is CASSYLKGALDGTEAFF.

This chain links TRBV5-1 with TRBJ1-2. The CDR3 has 13 amino acids. The germline CDR1 and CDR2 sequences are SGHRS and YFSETQ. The chain's CDR3 is CASSSLDPLGYTF.

This chain links TRBV4-3 with TRBJ2-1; the D gene TCRdb calls, TRBD2, cannot be checked with no DNA. Germline V gene sequence: CDR1 LGHNA, CDR2 YSLEER. The CDR3 runs to 15 residues. The CDR3 reads CASSQDLGAGTSGSF.

The genes are TRBV4-1 and TRBJ2-1; without DNA, the TCRdb call of TRBD1 cannot be checked. This CDR3 region has 15 residues. Germline V gene sequence: CDR1 MGHRA, CDR2 YSYEKL. The CDR3 sequence is CASSPTWRGSNEQFF.

The rearrangement joins TRBV3-1 to TRBJ1-4. Germline CDR1 and CDR2: LGHDT and YNNKEL (reference sequence). CDR3 length equals 14 residues. This chain's CDR3 is CASSLGTENEKLFF.

The chain carries TRBV18 and TRBJ2-4; TCRdb names TRBD1, which stays unverified in the absence of DNA. Germline CDR1 is KGHSH and CDR2 is LQKENI. The CDR3 totals 15 residues. CDR3 in amino acids: CASSKGRSPGNIQYF.

The chain employs TRBV7-9 and TRBJ1-2; TCRdb outputs TRBD1, but without DNA this stays unchecked. CDR3 length: 13 residues. Germline CDR1 SEHNR, CDR2 FQNEAQ (reference sequence). The CDR3: CASSEGQPYGYTF.

The chain carries TRBV12-3 or TRBV12-4 and TRBJ2-1. The length of the CDR3 is 13 residues. The CDR3 protein is CASSKDTNNEQFF.

The chain is built from TRBV7-2 and TRBJ2-5; the TCRdb D gene call, TRBD1, has no DNA to confirm it. This CDR3 region has 16 residues. Per germline, CDR1 SGHTA and CDR2 FQGNSA. The CDR3 sequence: CASSTTISKRGETQYF.

The CDR3 spells CASSLGSLGRAFF. V is TRBV7-9 and J is TRBJ1-1. This CDR3 is 13 amino acids long. Germline V gene data show CDR1 as SEHNR and CDR2 as FQNEAQ (reference sequence).

The chain combines TRBV5-4 with TRBJ1-2; TCRdb gives TRBD1 as the D gene, but with no DNA this cannot be confirmed. CDR1 is SGHNT, CDR2 YYREEE, per germline (reference sequence). The CDR3 runs 16 residues. The CDR3 spells CASTPTVGVNNYGYTF.

The chain combines TRBV7-9 with TRBJ1-4; as DNA is missing, the TRBD1 call by TCRdb cannot be tested. The CDR3 is 14 amino acids. In germline, CDR1 is SEHNR, CDR2 FQNEAQ (reference sequence). CDR3 sequence: CASSTSDRDEKLFF.

The V and J genes are TRBV5-8 and TRBJ1-2. There are 14 residues in the CDR3. Germline V gives CDR1 SGHTS, CDR2 YDEGEE. CDR3 sequence reads: CASSLRFANYGYTF.

V and J are TRBV6-4 and TRBJ1-6; TCRdb's assignment of TRBD1 cannot be checked, as there is no DNA. CDR3 size: 15 residues. Germline V gene lookup returns CDR1 MRHNA and CDR2 SNTAGT. The CDR3 protein is CASSRSGTGGSPLHF.

This rearrangement joins TRBV12-3 or TRBV12-4 to TRBJ1-2. This CDR3 contains 13 residues. This CDR3 is CASSLSPYYGYTF.